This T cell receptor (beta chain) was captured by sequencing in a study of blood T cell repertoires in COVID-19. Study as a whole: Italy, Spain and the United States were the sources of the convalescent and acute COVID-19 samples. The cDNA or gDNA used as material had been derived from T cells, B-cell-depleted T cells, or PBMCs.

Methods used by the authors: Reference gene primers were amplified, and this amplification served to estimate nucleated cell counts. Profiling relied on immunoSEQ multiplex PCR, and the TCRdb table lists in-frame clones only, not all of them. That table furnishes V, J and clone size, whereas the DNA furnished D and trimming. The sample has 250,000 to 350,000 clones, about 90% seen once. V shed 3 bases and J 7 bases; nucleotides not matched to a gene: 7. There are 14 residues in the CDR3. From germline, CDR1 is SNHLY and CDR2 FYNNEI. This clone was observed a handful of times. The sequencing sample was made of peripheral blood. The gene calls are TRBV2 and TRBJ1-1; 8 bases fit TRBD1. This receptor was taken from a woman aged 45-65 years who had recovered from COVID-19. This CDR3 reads CASSERQGAGEAFF. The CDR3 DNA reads TGTGCCAGCAGTGAGAGGCAGGGGGCCGGTGAAGCTTTCTTT.